This T cell receptor (beta chain) is drawn from a study of blood T cells in healthy people across ages. Comment on this clonotype: Its specificity is not known.

Together with a sample-barcoded 5' primer, a J-beta primer mix was included in a second PCR lasting roughly 6 to 12 cycles. Tags on each cDNA molecule came from a template-switch adaptor with 12 random nucleotides. In TCRdb, the 5' RACE reads were re-called with MiXCR into one record per CDR3 protein. The data contain about 620,000 distinct CDR3 sequences, approximately 52% of them seen just once; the ten biggest clones take up about 14%. With each sample, at least 5 micrograms of total RNA were extracted. Study conclusions and caveats: Aged donors had fewer naive CD4+ cells and lower diversity than long-lived donors. In older individuals, TCR beta diversity per million T cells was lower, falling roughly linearly with age.

V gave up 7 bases and J gave up 4 bases, with 13 bases separating them. This CDR3 is built from 13 residues. The clonotype originates from a woman aged 80 or over in good health. The chain couples TRBV12-3 or TRBV12-4 to TRBJ1-2; D is uncertain. The sample consisted of blood. DNA for the CDR3: TGTGCCAGCACACAATCCGGGCCCTATGGCTACACCTTC. It is translated as CASTQSGPYGYTF.